The rows below give T cell receptor beta chains drawn from one sample of a study of OX40 agonist ivuxolimab in advanced cancers. Using immunoSEQ multiplex PCR, the repertoire was profiled, and TCRdb retains in-frame clones only, with some absent. This table has some 60,000 clones, 75% to 95% appearing once. The source was CD4+ or CD8+ T cells sorted from blood, collected in a trial of the OX40 agonist ivuxolimab. These receptors were obtained from an adult with an advanced solid tumor such as melanoma, head and neck, liver or kidney cancer. The CDR3 runs from the conserved cysteine through the conserved F or W. Fields, in order: D gene, clone size, J gene, V gene, CDR3 protein, CDR3 DNA. The D gene is left open where the match is weak. The size field is filled for only some rows; it gives once, few, many or a size class.

TRBD1	.	TRBJ2-1	TRBV9	CASSRGQGYNEQFF	TGTGCCAGCAGCAGGGGACAGGGGTACAATGAGCAGTTCTTC
.	.	TRBJ2-5	TRBV10-3	CAISTAEGQETQYF	TGTGCCATCAGTACCGCGGAGGGCCAAGAGACCCAGTACTTC
TRBD2	.	TRBJ2-2	TRBV7-9	CASRPGTSGNHPQIGELFF	TGTGCCAGCAGACCCGGGACTAGCGGGAATCATCCCCAGATCGGGGAGCTGTTTTTT
TRBD2	.	TRBJ2-1	TRBV10-1	CASSEGTSGRMLYNEQFF	TGCGCCAGCAGTGAGGGGACTAGCGGGAGGATGTTATACAATGAGCAGTTCTTC
TRBD2	.	TRBJ2-1	TRBV6-6	CASRPGLAGYNEQFF	TGTGCCAGCAGACCGGGACTAGCGGGGTACAATGAGCAGTTCTTC
.	.	TRBJ2-7	TRBV6-1	CASSLQGAESYEQYF	TGTGCCAGCTCACTACAGGGCGCGGAATCTTACGAGCAGTACTTC
.	.	TRBJ2-5	TRBV7-6	CASSLGGTYQETQYF	TGTGCCAGCAGCTTAGGCGGCACGTACCAAGAGACCCAGTACTTC
.	few	TRBJ1-4	TRBV19	CASSKTNREEKLFF	TGTGCCAGTAGCAAAACCAACAGGGAAGAAAAACTGTTTTTT
TRBD2	.	TRBJ2-1	TRBV7-2	CASSFLAGGSHEQFF	TGTGCCAGCAGCTTTCTAGCGGGAGGGTCGCATGAGCAGTTCTTC
.	.	TRBJ1-2	TRBV2	CASSGEYGRYGGYTF	TGTGCCAGCAGTGGGGAATACGGGAGGTATGGAGGCTACACCTTC
TRBD2	.	TRBJ2-2	TRBV7-3	CASSFGLAGNTGELFF	TGTGCCAGCAGCTTCGGGCTAGCGGGAAACACCGGGGAGCTGTTTTTT
.	.	TRBJ1-2	TRBV7-2	CASSSRPDYGYTF	TGTGCCAGCAGCTCCCGGCCAGACTATGGCTACACCTTC
TRBD2	.	TRBJ2-1	TRBV7-2	CASSPRTSGWVYNEQFF	TGTGCCAGCAGCCCCAGGACTAGCGGGTGGGTGTACAATGAGCAGTTCTTC
.	.	TRBJ1-5	TRBV27	CASSPQGNQPQHF	TGTGCCAGCAGTCCCCAAGGGAATCAGCCCCAGCATTTT
.	.	TRBJ1-3	TRBV5-6	CASSPPVYSGNTIYF	TGTGCCAGCAGCCCCCCGGTGTACTCTGGAAACACCATATATTTT